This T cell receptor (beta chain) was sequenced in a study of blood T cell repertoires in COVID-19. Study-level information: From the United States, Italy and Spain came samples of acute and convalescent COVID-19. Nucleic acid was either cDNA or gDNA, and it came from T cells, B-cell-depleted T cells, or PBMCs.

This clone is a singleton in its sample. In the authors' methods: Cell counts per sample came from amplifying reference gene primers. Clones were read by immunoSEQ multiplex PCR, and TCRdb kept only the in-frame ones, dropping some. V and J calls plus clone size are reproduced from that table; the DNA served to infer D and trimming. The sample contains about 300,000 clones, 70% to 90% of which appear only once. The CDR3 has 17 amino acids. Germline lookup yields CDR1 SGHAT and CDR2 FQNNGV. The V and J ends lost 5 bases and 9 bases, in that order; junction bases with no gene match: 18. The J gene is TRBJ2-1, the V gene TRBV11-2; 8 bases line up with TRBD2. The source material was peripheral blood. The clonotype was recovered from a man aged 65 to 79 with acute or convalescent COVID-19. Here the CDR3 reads CASSPGVSGGARGEQFF. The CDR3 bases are TGTGCCAGCAGCCCAGGTGTCTCGGGAGGGGCCAGAGGTGAGCAGTTCTTC.